This section outlines one T cell receptor (beta chain) sequence together with its context. Its antigen is not identified. V was clipped by 1 base and J by 6 bases, with 16 bases between them. Germline CDR1 and CDR2: SGHVS and FNYEAQ. CDR3 length: 15 residues. The donors were members of the validation cohort, which comprised 120 subjects and was separate from the first cohort of 600 to 850 subjects. Assay: immunoSEQ multiplex PCR; the TCRdb copy retains only in-frame clones and omits some. The table has some 150,000 clones, roughly nine tenths seen once. This specimen comes from a study of cytomegalovirus exposure and HLA in healthy donors. Study-level points and caveats: Cytomegalovirus-associated status was assigned to 164 TCR beta chains. It was confirmed in vitro that three of the CMV-associated chains were specific for CMV antigens. The classifier was said to identify cytomegalovirus status with high specificity and sensitivity.

J is TRBJ2-7 and V is TRBV7-6, with a weak D call TRBD2 (7 bases). This receptor was obtained from a man aged 18 to 29 in good health and CMV-seropositive. The specimen was PBMCs. In DNA form, the CDR3 reads TGTGCCAGCAGCTTAGGTAGCGGGCTAGGGGGCGAGCAGTACTTC. This encodes CASSLGSGLGGEQYF.